These 24 T cell receptor beta chains were all obtained from the same sample, sequenced in a study of T cells in Graves' hyperthyroidism and ophthalmopathy. Amplified regions were TCR beta CDR3 sequences from RNA transcripts. HTBI primers were employed in a first-round RT-PCR of the TCR CDR3. Using its own MiXCR run on the multiplex PCR reads, TCRdb lists one record per CDR3 protein. The sample contains around 300,000 distinct CDR3 sequences, nearly 15% of which appear only once. Sequencing was done on a sample of blood. The receptors originated from a woman aged 50 to 60 with Graves' hyperthyroidism that later progressed to Graves' ophthalmopathy.

This clonotype was seen at least ten times. The J gene is TRBJ2-7, the V gene TRBV20-1; D gene unclear. V was cut by 4 bases and J by 4 bases, with 17 bases left in between. This CDR3 spans 14 amino acids. The germline V gene encodes CDR1 DFQATT and CDR2 SNEGSKA (reference sequence). This CDR3 is CSATMVEKGYEQYF. In DNA form, the CDR3 reads TGCAGTGCTACTATGGTCGAGAAAGGATACGAGCAGTACTTC.

This clonotype was recorded a few times. For the CDR3, the DNA is TGTGCCAGTAGCTCTTGGAACACTGAAGCTTTCTTT. It specifies CASSSWNTEAFF. V and J are TRBV19 and TRBJ1-1; D is ambiguous. CDR1 LNHDA and CDR2 SQIVND come from the germline V gene (reference sequence). The germline V and J ends were trimmed by 6 bases and 1 base, with 6 bases remaining between them. This CDR3 is built from 12 residues.

As DNA, the CDR3 is TGTGCCAGCAGCCTAAGTCCCGGGACAGGGGCCTATTCCTACGAGCAGTACTTC. Translation: CASSLSPGTGAYSYEQYF. The J gene is TRBJ2-7, the V gene TRBV3-1, with 10 positions matching TRBD1. The length of the CDR3 is 18 residues. Germline lookup yields CDR1 LGHDT and CDR2 YNNKEL (reference sequence). With V trimmed by 4 bases and J by 1 base, 13 bases remained unmatched.

This clonotype has just a few counts. The chain couples TRBV19 to TRBJ2-1, with TRBD2 matching 10 bases. The length of the CDR3 is 15 residues. The V and J ends lost 3 bases and 5 bases, in that order; junction bases with no gene match: 4. Germline CDR1 and CDR2: LNHDA and SQIVND (reference sequence). The CDR3 protein is CASSIRTSGNNEQFF. As DNA, the CDR3 is TGTGCCAGTAGTATCAGGACTAGCGGAAACAATGAGCAGTTCTTC.

This clonotype showed up just a few times. V is TRBV30 and J is TRBJ2-1, with 7 bases that match TRBD2. CDR3 length: 16 amino acids. V lost 2 bases to trimming and J lost 9 bases; unmatched junction nucleotides: 16. Germline V gives CDR1 GTSNPN, CDR2 SVGIG (reference sequence). CDR3 sequence reads: CAWSSRWRERDSEQFF. CDR3 sequence (DNA): TGTGCCTGGAGTTCGCGTTGGCGGGAGAGGGATAGTGAGCAGTTCTTC. The full variable domain, rest sourced from reference TRBV30 and TRBJ2-1, is SQTIHQWPATLVQPVGSPLSLECTVEGTSNPNLYWYRQAAGRGLQLLFYSVGIGQISSEVPQNLSASRPQDRQFILSSKKLLLSDSGFYLCAWSSRWRERDSEQFFGPGTRLTVL.

The J gene is TRBJ2-7, the V gene TRBV20-1, with D perhaps matching TRBD2 (6 bases). Germline V CDR1 and CDR2: DFQATT, SNEGSKA (reference sequence). This CDR3 comprises 15 residues. V was shortened by 0 bases and J by 2 bases, with 14 bases between the two germline ends. CDR3: CSARDGGGSPYEQYF. CDR3 sequence (DNA): TGCAGTGCTAGAGATGGCGGAGGGTCCCCCTACGAGCAGTACTTC.

This clonotype has just a few counts. This chain uses TRBV12-3 or TRBV12-4 with TRBJ1-6, with TRBD1 matching over 7 bases. The CDR3 covers 17 residues. V was clipped by 6 bases and J by 0 bases; unmatched bases: 8. CDR3 sequence reads: CASRTRTGSSYNSPLHF. As DNA, the CDR3 is TGTGCCAGCAGAACTAGGACAGGAAGCTCCTATAATTCACCCCTCCACTTT.

Comments on this clonotype: Given a much more abundant clone one base away, this may be a read error. The genes are TRBV7-6 and TRBJ2-5; weak D call: TRBD2 (6 bases). The CDR3 is 13 amino acids. CDR1 is SGHVS, CDR2 FNYEAQ, per germline. The CDR3 protein is CASSLEGGETQCF. As DNA, the CDR3 is TGTGCCAGCAGCTTAGAGGGCGGGGAGACCCAGTGCTTC.

Regarding this clonotype: Just one base apart from a much larger clone, this may be a read error. CDR3 sequence (DNA): TGTGCCAGCGGGGGAAGGAACACTGAAGCTTTCTTT. It is translated as CASGGRNTEAFF. The chain couples TRBV6-1 to TRBJ1-1; tentative D call: TRBD1 (5 bases). The CDR3 consists of 12 residues. Germline CDR1 and CDR2: MNHNS and SASEGT. Trimming removed 8 bases from V and 1 base from J, with 8 bases in between.

The table lists this clonotype with many counts. The rearrangement joins TRBV9 to TRBJ2-7; no clear D gene. Deletions cut 4 bases from V and 2 bases from J, with 7 bases between. The CDR3 spans 12 residues. Germline-derived CDR1 and CDR2 are SGDLS and YYNGEE. This chain's CDR3 is CASSRDTYEQYF. Here the CDR3 DNA reads TGTGCCAGCAGCCGTGACACCTACGAGCAGTACTTC.

This clonotype has at least ten counts. The rearrangement uses TRBV11-3 and TRBJ2-1; 7 nucleotides agree with TRBD2. Germline V CDR1 and CDR2: SGHNT, YENEEA. This CDR3 is 18 amino acids long. The V segment lost 0 bases and the J segment 0 bases; nucleotides outside the gene matches: 8. The CDR3 reads CASSLEGRAGFSYNEQFF. CDR3 in DNA: TGTGCCAGCAGCTTAGAGGGGCGAGCGGGGTTCTCCTACAATGAGCAGTTCTTC.

In its sample, this clonotype was seen many times. The rearrangement joins TRBV20-1 to TRBJ2-4, with 11 bases lining up with TRBD2. The CDR3 is 17 amino acids. Germline V gene lookup returns CDR1 DFQATT and CDR2 SNEGSKA (reference sequence). V was pared by 1 base and J by 3 bases, with 8 bases of the junction left unmatched. In DNA, the CDR3 is TGCAGTGCTAGAGCCCTGGTAGCGGGAGGGAGCAAAAACATTCAGTACTTC. Its protein product is CSARALVAGGSKNIQYF.

Note on this clonotype: Just one base apart from a much larger clone, this may be a read error. This chain joins TRBV5-1 and TRBJ2-3; 7 positions match TRBD2. Germline V gene sequence: CDR1 SGHRS, CDR2 YFSETQ. The length of the CDR3 is 16 residues. The V gene end was trimmed by 6 bases and the J gene end by 3 bases; junction bases not matched to a gene: 13. For the CDR3, the DNA is TGCGCCAGCACCCAACCTACCGCGGGGGTGACAGATACGCAGTATTTT. This sequence encodes CASTQPTAGVTDTQYF. The complete variable domain, with remaining parts taken from reference TRBV5-1 and TRBJ2-3, reads KAGVTQTPRYLIKTRGQQVTLSCSPISGHRSVSWYQQTPGQGLQFLFEYFSETQRNKGNFPGRFSGRQFSNSRSEMNVSTLELGDSALYLCASTQPTAGVTDTQYFGPGTRLTVL.

This chain uses TRBV20-1 with TRBJ2-1; 9 bases line up with TRBD2. V was pared by 1 base and J by 8 bases, with 9 bases of the junction left unmatched. CDR3 size: 15 residues. Per germline, CDR1 DFQATT and CDR2 SNEGSKA (reference sequence). CDR3 amino acids: CSARGGAGGPHEQFF. As DNA, the CDR3 is TGCAGTGCTAGAGGGGGCGCGGGAGGGCCCCATGAGCAGTTCTTC.

This clonotype was counted many times. The chain combines TRBV28 with TRBJ2-5; 11 bases fit TRBD2. V was clipped by 4 bases and J by 4 bases; unmatched bases: 8. The CDR3 covers 16 residues. Per germline, CDR1 MDHEN and CDR2 SYDVKM. The CDR3 loop reads CASSSRLAGSRETQYF. The CDR3 region has the DNA TGTGCCAGCAGTTCCCGACTAGCGGGATCTCGAGAGACCCAGTACTTC.

This clonotype was recorded many times. The V and J genes are TRBV28 and TRBJ1-2; D is unclear. The CDR3 extends over 14 amino acids. V lost 5 bases and J lost 4, with 14 bases in between. Germline-derived CDR1 and CDR2 are MDHEN and SYDVKM. The CDR3 loop is CASSVVNPAYGYTF. The CDR3 DNA reads as TGTGCCAGCAGTGTCGTTAATCCAGCCTATGGCTACACCTTC.

This clonotype was counted only a few times. This chain connects TRBV9 to TRBJ2-6; D is uncertain. The V end lost 0 bases, the J end lost 2 bases, and 0 bases lay between the germline ends. Germline V gives CDR1 SGDLS, CDR2 YYNGEE. The CDR3 spans 13 residues. Here the CDR3 reads CASSVAGANVLTF. The CDR3 nucleotides are TGTGCCAGCAGCGTAGCTGGGGCCAACGTCCTGACTTTC.

This sequence joins TRBV20-1 and TRBJ2-3; TRBD2 agrees at 9 bases. Germline CDR1 DFQATT, CDR2 SNEGSKA (reference sequence). The V gene end was trimmed by 3 bases and the J gene end by 2 bases; junction bases not matched to a gene: 12. The CDR3 extends over 17 amino acids. The CDR3 is CSASPLGAGGHTDTQYF. In DNA, the CDR3 is TGCAGTGCTAGCCCTCTAGGAGCGGGAGGCCACACAGATACGCAGTATTTT.

In its sample, this clonotype was seen many times. The chain carries TRBV7-8 and TRBJ2-2; no clear D. The CDR3 has 15 amino acids. Per germline, CDR1 SGHVS and CDR2 FQNEAQ. The germline V and J ends were trimmed by 0 bases and 1 base, with 6 bases remaining between them. CDR3 sequence reads: CASSLAPGNTGELFF. The CDR3 DNA reads TGTGCCAGCAGCTTAGCGCCTGGGAACACCGGGGAGCTGTTTTTT.

This clonotype appeared many times. The chain couples TRBV7-9 to TRBJ2-3, with no clear D. V gave up 8 bases and J gave up 0 bases, with 3 bases separating them. Per the germline V gene, CDR1 is SEHNR and CDR2 is FQNEAQ (reference sequence). This CDR3 spans 11 amino acids. CDR3 bases: TGTGCCAGCGACAGCACAGATACGCAGTATTTT. Translated, it gives CASDSTDTQYF.

Concerning this clonotype: At one end the junction does not follow the germline gene, possibly because of a read error. The CDR3 DNA is TGTGCCAGCAGCCAGACAGGGCTGAACTATGGCTACGCCTTC. Translating gives CASSQTGLNYGYAF. The chain has TRBV7-9 and TRBJ1-2; TRBD1 agrees at 7 bases. Per the germline V gene, CDR1 is SEHNR and CDR2 is FQNEAQ (reference sequence). This CDR3 has 14 amino acids.

This clonotype was seen repeatedly, ten times or more. The chain is built from TRBV20-1 and TRBJ2-1; D perhaps matches TRBD2 (6 bases). Germline lookup yields CDR1 DFQATT and CDR2 SNEGSKA (reference sequence). Between the trimmed V and J ends, which lost 6 bases and 15 bases, there was a span of 21 bases. There are 12 residues in the CDR3. The CDR3 here is CSAGGTRDNPFF. In DNA form, the CDR3 reads TGCAGTGCCGGAGGGACGAGAGATAACCCGTTCTTC.

This clonotype was counted only a few times. The V gene is TRBV5-5, the J gene TRBJ2-7; 12 positions agree with TRBD1. The CDR3 contains 15 residues. V was pared by 2 bases and J by 7 bases, with 7 bases of the junction left unmatched. The V gene's germline CDR1 is SGHKS and CDR2 YYEKEE (reference sequence). The CDR3 is CASSFIGTGGFEQYF. The CDR3 DNA is TGTGCCAGCAGCTTTATAGGGACAGGGGGCTTTGAGCAGTACTTC.

This clonotype was seen more than once but under ten times. The chain carries TRBV6-5 and TRBJ1-5; D remains unclear. Deletions cut 4 bases from V and 4 bases from J, with 29 bases between. The germline V gene encodes CDR1 MNHEY and CDR2 SVGAGI. The CDR3 length is 20 residues. The CDR3 sequence: CASSSFSLRRDSPANQPQHF. Here the CDR3 DNA reads TGTGCCAGCAGTTCCTTCTCCCTCAGACGCGACTCACCCGCTAATCAGCCCCAGCATTTT.